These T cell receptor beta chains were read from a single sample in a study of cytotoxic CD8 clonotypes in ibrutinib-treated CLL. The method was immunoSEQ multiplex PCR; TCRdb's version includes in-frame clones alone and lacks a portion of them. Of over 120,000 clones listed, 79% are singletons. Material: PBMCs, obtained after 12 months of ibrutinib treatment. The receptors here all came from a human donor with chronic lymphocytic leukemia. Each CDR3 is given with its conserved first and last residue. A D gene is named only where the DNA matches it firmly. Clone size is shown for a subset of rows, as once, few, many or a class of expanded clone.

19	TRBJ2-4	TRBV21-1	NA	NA	TGTGCCAGCAGCAAAGGAGTCCTAGCGGGAGAGTCGGCCAAAAACATTCAGTACTTC	CASSKGVLAGESAKNIQYF
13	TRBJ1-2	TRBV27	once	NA	TGTGCCAGCAGTCCGGACGGAATTGGGGGCTACACCTTC	CASSPDGIGGYTF
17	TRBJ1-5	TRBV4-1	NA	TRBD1	TGCGCCAGCAGCCAACTAGGGACAGATTATAGCAATCAGCCCCAGCATTTT	CASSQLGTDYSNQPQHF
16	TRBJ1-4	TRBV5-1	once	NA	TGCGCCAGCAGCCCCGGGTGGGGGACTTCTAATGAAAAACTGTTTTTT	CASSPGWGTSNEKLFF
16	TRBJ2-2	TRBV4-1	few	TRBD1	TGCGCCAGCAGCCAGGGACAGGGGGCGCGTACCGGGGAGCTGTTTTTT	CASSQGQGARTGELFF
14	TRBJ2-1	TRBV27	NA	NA	TGTGCCAGCAGGCGGGACCGGGCCTACAATGAGCAGTTCTTC	CASRRDRAYNEQFF
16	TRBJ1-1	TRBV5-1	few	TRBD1	TGCGCCAGCAGCTTGTTGCTGACAGGGAAAAACACTGAAGCTTTCTTT	CASSLLLTGKNTEAFF
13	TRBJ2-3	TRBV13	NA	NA	TGTGCCAGCAGCTTAGGAGATTCAGATACGCAGTATTTT	CASSLGDSDTQYF
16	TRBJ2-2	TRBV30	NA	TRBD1	TGTGCCTGTAGGACAGGGGGAGCAGTGAACACCGGGGAGCTGTTTTTT	CACRTGGAVNTGELFF
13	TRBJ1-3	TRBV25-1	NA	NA	TGTGCCAGCACCTCCCCCTCTGGAAACACCATATATTTT	CASTSPSGNTIYF
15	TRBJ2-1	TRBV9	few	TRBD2	TGTGCCAGCAGCGTAGGGACTAGCGGGAGTAATGAGCAGTTCTTC	CASSVGTSGSNEQFF
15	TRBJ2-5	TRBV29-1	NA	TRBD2	TGCAGCGTTGGGTTTAGCGGGAGGGCCCAAGAGACCCAGTACTTC	CSVGFSGRAQETQYF
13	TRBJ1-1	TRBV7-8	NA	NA	TGTGCCAGCAGCTTAGGAGGCAGAGATGAAGCTTTCTTT	CASSLGGRDEAFF
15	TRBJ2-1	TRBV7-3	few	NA	TGTGCCAGCAGCTTCCGAGGAGTATCCTACAATGAGCAGTTCTTC	CASSFRGVSYNEQFF
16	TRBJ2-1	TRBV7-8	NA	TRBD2	TGTGCCAGCAGCCCCCGGCTAGCGGGAAGTTCTTATGAGCAGTTCTTC	CASSPRLAGSSYEQFF
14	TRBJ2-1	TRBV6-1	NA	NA	TGTGCCAGCAGTGAAGCGGTCAACGGGAATGAGCAGTTCTTC	CASSEAVNGNEQFF
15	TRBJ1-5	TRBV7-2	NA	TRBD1	TGTGCCAGCAGCCTGGACAGGGTGAGCAATCAGCCCCAGCATTTT	CASSLDRVSNQPQHF
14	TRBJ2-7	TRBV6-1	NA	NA	TGTGCCAGCAGCGGAGCCGGGCCTAGCTACGAGCAGTACTTC	CASSGAGPSYEQYF